One sample yielded the 28 T cell receptor beta chains listed below, sequenced in a study of T cells after yellow fever vaccination. TCRdb used MiXCR to reprocess the 5' RACE reads, holding one entry per CDR3 protein. The data contain just over 300,000 distinct CDR3 sequences, 3.6% of them seen just once; the ten biggest clones take up around 20%. Here the sequenced sample was PBMCs, taken on the day of the yellow fever booster vaccination. The origin of the receptors is a man between 18 and 29 years old who received the YFV17D yellow fever vaccine.

This clonotype was found many times. The chain links TRBV7-9 to TRBJ2-7; weak D call: TRBD2 (6 bases). CDR3 length: 12 residues. Trimming removed 2 bases from V and 9 bases from J, with 11 bases in between. CDR1 and CDR2 from the germline V gene are SEHNR and FQNEAQ (reference sequence). The CDR3 DNA follows: TGTGCCAGCAGCTTACCCTCCGGGGGGCAGTACTTC. It translates to CASSLPSGGQYF. Based on the CDR3 plus reference TRBV7-9 and TRBJ2-7, the full variable domain is DTGVSQNPRHKITKRGQNVTFRCDPISEHNRLYWYRQTLGQGPEFLTYFQNEAQLEKSRLLSDRFSAERPKGSFSTLEIQRTEQGDSAMYLCASSLPSGGQYFGPGTRLTVT.

The chain uses TRBV20-1 and TRBJ2-7; 10 positions agree with TRBD1. V lost 3 bases, J lost 6 bases, and 11 bases stayed unmatched. Germline CDR1 DFQATT, CDR2 SNEGSKA (reference sequence). The CDR3 runs to 15 residues. CDR3: CSASAGQGVDGEQYF. The CDR3 DNA follows: TGCAGTGCTAGTGCTGGACAGGGGGTAGATGGCGAGCAGTACTTC.

Ten or more counts support this clonotype. The chain employs TRBV7-6 and TRBJ2-1, with D perhaps matching TRBD2 (7 bases). The ends were cut back, 1 base at V and 0 bases at J, with 10 bases in the middle. The length of the CDR3 is 16 residues. Germline V gene data show CDR1 as SGHVS and CDR2 as FNYEAQ. Written as DNA, the CDR3 is TGTGCCAGCAGCTTAGGTGGGGGGGCCTCCTACAATGAGCAGTTCTTC. Translation: CASSLGGGASYNEQFF. The full variable domain, in which reference TRBV7-6 and TRBJ2-1 provide the parts outside the CDR3, is GAGVSQSPRYKVTKRGQDVALRCDPISGHVSLYWYRQALGQGPEFLTYFNYEAQQDKSGLPNDRFSAERPEGSISTLTIQRTEQRDSAMYRCASSLGGGASYNEQFFGPGTRLTVL.

The sample holds many counts of this clonotype. The chain joins TRBV12-3 or TRBV12-4 to TRBJ2-3; 7 bases align to TRBD2. This CDR3 is 15 amino acids long. J lost 1 base, V lost 0 bases, and 1 base had no gene match. The CDR3 DNA reads as TGTGCCAGCAGTTTAGCTAGCGGGCGCACAGATACGCAGTATTTT. It yields the protein CASSLASGRTDTQYF.

The chain joins TRBV7-2 to TRBJ2-7, with D unclear. The CDR3 sequence is 15 residues long. The germline V gene encodes CDR1 SGHTA and CDR2 FQGNSA. Trimming removed 1 base from V and 2 bases from J, with 12 bases in between. The CDR3 here is CASSLGPTATYEQYF. CDR3 DNA sequence: TGTGCCAGCAGCTTAGGTCCGACCGCAACCTACGAGCAGTACTTC.

This clonotype was counted only a few times. The chain couples TRBV7-2 to TRBJ1-4; D might be TRBD1 (5 bases). Trimming shortened V by 5 bases and J by 7 bases, and 23 bases separated the two germline ends. The germline V gene has CDR1 SGHTA and CDR2 FQGNSA. The CDR3 length is 17 residues. The CDR3 loop reads CASSQTTTGPKGEKLFF. Written as DNA, the CDR3 is TGTGCCAGCAGCCAGACAACAACAGGCCCAAAGGGTGAAAAACTGTTTTTT.

V is TRBV7-6 and J is TRBJ2-7, with 7 bases fitting TRBD1. The CDR3 is 16 residues long. J lost 4 bases, V lost 3 bases, and 12 bases had no gene match. Germline lookup yields CDR1 SGHVS and CDR2 FNYEAQ. The CDR3 is CASSFLQGIARYEQYF. As DNA, the CDR3 is TGTGCCAGCAGCTTTCTACAGGGGATCGCTAGGTACGAGCAGTACTTC.

This clonotype was detected a few times. This chain connects TRBV4-1 to TRBJ2-7; 10 bases map to TRBD2. CDR1 is MGHRA, CDR2 YSYEKL, per germline. The V gene end was trimmed by 0 bases and the J gene end by 12 bases; junction bases not matched to a gene: 11. CDR3 length equals 15 residues. The CDR3 DNA is TGCGCCAGCAGCCAAGAGGAGCGGGGGGGCCGGATACTGTACTTC. It is translated as CASSQEERGGRILYF.

The V gene is TRBV5-4, the J gene TRBJ1-1; tentative D call: TRBD1 (6 bases). The V gene's germline CDR1 is SGHNT and CDR2 YYREEE (reference sequence). With 4 bases removed from V and 7 bases from J, the gap between germline ends came to 17 bases. The CDR3 runs to 14 residues. The CDR3: CASSPEDRQYEAFF. Written as DNA, the CDR3 is TGTGCCAGCAGCCCTGAAGACAGGCAATATGAAGCTTTCTTT.

This clonotype has a handful of counts. The chain carries TRBV20-1 and TRBJ2-5, with TRBD2 as a possible D gene (5 bases). Germline values: CDR1 DFQATT, CDR2 SNEGSKA (reference sequence). Trimming took off 7 bases at V and 5 bases at J, with 17 bases between the two ends. This CDR3 contains 13 residues. Here the CDR3 reads CSVRNRRGETQYF. The CDR3 DNA reads as TGCAGTGTTAGGAATAGGAGAGGGGAGACCCAGTACTTC.

This clonotype was counted a few times. The chain couples TRBV27 to TRBJ1-6; possible D gene TRBD1, 5 bases. The CDR3 is made up of 15 amino acids. The V end lost 3 bases, the J end lost 6 bases, and 12 bases lay between the germline ends. The germline V gene encodes CDR1 MNHEY and CDR2 SMNVEV (reference sequence). The CDR3 loop is CASSLAGTVNSPLHF. The CDR3 bases are TGTGCCAGCAGTTTGGCCGGGACGGTTAATTCACCCCTCCACTTT.

The chain is built from TRBV29-1 and TRBJ1-1; D remains ambiguous. From germline, CDR1 is SQVTM and CDR2 ANQGSEA. The CDR3 is 11 amino acids. V dropped 1 base and J dropped 10 bases, with 10 bases sitting between them. In nucleotides, the CDR3 is TGCAGCGTTGAAGTGGACTTTGTAGCTTTCTTT. Protein product: CSVEVDFVAFF. Based on the CDR3 plus reference TRBV29-1 and TRBJ1-1, the full variable domain is SAVISQKPSRDICQRGTSLTIQCQVDSQVTMMFWYRQQPGQSLTLIATANQGSEATYESGFVIDKFPISRPNLTFSTLTVSNMSPEDSSIYLCSVEVDFVAFFGQGTRLTVV.

This clonotype was found many times. The chain uses TRBV4-1 and TRBJ2-7, with TRBD1 matching over 10 bases. The CDR3 contains 15 residues. After removal of 3 bases from V and 1 base from J, the junction contained 3 bases not matched to a gene. Germline V gives CDR1 MGHRA, CDR2 YSYEKL. CDR3 loop: CASSQGTGDSYEQYV. The CDR3 nucleotides read TGCGCCAGCAGCCAGGGGACAGGGGATTCCTACGAGCAGTACGTC.

This clonotype was found many times. This chain joins TRBV5-1 and TRBJ2-5; 9 bases are a match to TRBD1. V dropped 7 bases and J dropped 4; count of bases not matched to a gene: 8. The length of the CDR3 is 14 residues. Per germline, CDR1 SGHRS and CDR2 YFSETQ. The CDR3 DNA is TGCGCCAGCGGACCGGGACAGGGAAGAGAGACCCAGTACTTC. Its translation is CASGPGQGRETQYF.

This clonotype has ten or more counts. The chain joins TRBV29-1 to TRBJ1-1; D gene uncertain. The CDR3 runs 12 residues. V was trimmed by 4 bases and J by 1 base, leaving 7 bases between them. Germline V gene lookup returns CDR1 SQVTM and CDR2 ANQGSEA. DNA of the CDR3: TGCAGCGTTGTGGTGCAGAACACTGAAGCTTTCTTT. This codes for CSVVVQNTEAFF.

This chain uses TRBV7-6 with TRBJ2-5; 10 nucleotides agree with TRBD1. Unmatched junction bases numbered 4, after V lost 5 bases and J lost 7 bases. Germline V lookup: CDR1 SGHVS, CDR2 FNYEAQ. CDR3 length: 13 residues. This CDR3 is CASSPGQGLTQYF. In DNA form, the CDR3 reads TGTGCCAGCAGCCCGGGACAGGGGTTGACCCAGTACTTC.

This clonotype was counted a few times. The CDR3 spells CSARERASTGELFF. CDR3 DNA sequence: TGCAGTGCCCGGGAGCGTGCGAGCACCGGGGAGCTGTTTTTT. The chain uses TRBV20-1 and TRBJ2-2; a weak D match, TRBD2 (6 bases). Germline assignment: CDR1 DFQATT and CDR2 SNEGSKA (reference sequence). The CDR3 totals 14 residues. V lost 6 bases and J lost 4, with 15 bases in between.

This clonotype was observed a handful of times. The chain carries TRBV28 and TRBJ1-6, with 9 bases identical to TRBD1. V was clipped by 6 bases and J by 14 bases; unmatched bases: 14. The CDR3 totals 15 residues. The germline gives CDR1 MDHEN, CDR2 SYDVKM. CDR3: CASSLRGQGGRTLHF. In nucleotides, the CDR3 is TGTGCCAGCAGCCTACGGGGACAGGGCGGTAGGACCCTCCACTTT.

This clonotype was detected a few times. The rearrangement joins TRBV9 to TRBJ2-5, with 10 positions matching TRBD2. There are 16 residues in the CDR3. The J segment lost 9 bases and the V segment lost 2 bases, leaving 13 bases of the junction unmatched. CDR1 SGDLS and CDR2 YYNGEE come from the germline V gene. The CDR3 is CASSVTSGVIRDAQYF. DNA for the CDR3: TGTGCCAGCAGCGTTACTAGCGGGGTTATAAGAGACGCCCAGTACTTC.

At least ten counts were recorded for this clonotype. The chain has TRBV12-3 or TRBV12-4 and TRBJ2-1; 7 nucleotides line up with TRBD2. The CDR3 consists of 12 residues. V trimming: 7 bases; J trimming: 8 bases; junction bases outside the gene matches: 5. CDR3 loop: CASTLGGDEQFF. CDR3 coding DNA: TGTGCCAGCACCCTTGGGGGGGATGAGCAGTTCTTC.

V gene TRBV5-1 combines with J gene TRBJ2-4; D gene ambiguous. CDR3 length: 15 residues. Germline assignment: CDR1 SGHRS and CDR2 YFSETQ. Trimming cost V 6 bases and J 2 bases, with 15 bases left between them. CDR3 in amino acids: CASIQDRRTKNIQYF. The CDR3 DNA follows: TGCGCCAGCATCCAGGACCGTAGAACCAAAAACATTCAGTACTTC.

The J gene is TRBJ2-2, the V gene TRBV6-2 or TRBV6-3, with D hard to call. Looked up from germline, CDR1 is MNHEY and CDR2 is SVGEGT. V shed 7 bases and J shed 0 bases, with 9 bases lying between them. CDR3 length: 14 amino acids. CDR3 in DNA: TGTGCCAGCAAAGGACGGGCGAACACCGGGGAGCTGTTTTTT. This encodes CASKGRANTGELFF.

There are many counts of this clonotype. This chain links TRBV21-1 with TRBJ2-7; no DNA check was done on the table's D call, TRBD1. TRBV21-1 is described as a pseudogene. This CDR3 has 14 amino acids. In nucleotides, the CDR3 is TGTGCCAGCAGCCTGGACAGGGGGAGGAACGAGCAGTACTTC. Its translation is CASSLDRGRNEQYF.

This clonotype was recorded a few times. The chain has TRBV4-3 and TRBJ2-1, with 9 bases lining up with TRBD1. The CDR3 has 15 residues. The germline gives CDR1 LGHNA, CDR2 YSLEER. V was clipped by 5 bases and J by 8 bases; unmatched bases: 10. CDR3 sequence (DNA): TGCGCCAGCAGCATACAGGGGGCGAATCCCCATGAGCAGTTCTTC. This gives the protein CASSIQGANPHEQFF.

This chain connects TRBV7-9 to TRBJ1-1; maybe TRBD1 (5 bases). The germline V gene has CDR1 SEHNR and CDR2 FQNEAQ (reference sequence). The length of the CDR3 is 15 residues. V lost 5 bases to trimming and J lost 3 bases, with 16 bases between them. The CDR3 loop is CASSPRLQVDTEAFF. Here the CDR3 DNA reads TGTGCCAGCAGCCCGAGGTTACAGGTTGACACTGAAGCTTTCTTT.

In this sample, this clonotype turned up a few times. The gene calls are TRBV27 and TRBJ2-3; 11 bases fit TRBD2. The germline V gene has CDR1 MNHEY and CDR2 SMNVEV (reference sequence). J lost 4 bases, V lost 3 bases, and 3 bases had no gene match. The CDR3 runs 15 residues. CDR3 region: CASSFLAGGPDTQYF. As DNA, the CDR3 is TGTGCCAGCAGTTTTCTAGCGGGGGGTCCAGATACGCAGTATTTT.

The gene calls are TRBV11-3 and TRBJ2-1, with 16 bases fitting TRBD2. Trimming at V came to 5 bases and at J to 5 bases, leaving 12 bases not matched to a gene. CDR1 and CDR2 (germline): SGHNT, YENEEA. The CDR3 has 19 amino acids. The CDR3 DNA reads TGTGCCAGCAGCGGAGTAATAGGGACTAGCGGGGGGGCTCACAATGAGCAGTTCTTC. Translation: CASSGVIGTSGGAHNEQFF.

This clonotype was detected a few times. This chain connects TRBV15 to TRBJ2-4, with TRBD2 matching 14 bases. Trimming cost V 1 base and J 1 base; bases outside gene matches: 15. The length of the CDR3 is 22 residues. Looked up from germline, CDR1 is LNHNV and CDR2 is YYDKDF (reference sequence). The CDR3: CATSRVPPTSGGAGGAKNIQYF. The CDR3 bases are TGTGCCACCAGCAGAGTCCCCCCGACTAGCGGGGGGGCCGGAGGGGCCAAAAACATTCAGTACTTC.